This passage covers 17 T cell receptor beta chains from one sample sequenced in a study of CXCR3-negative and CXCR3-positive naive CD8 T cells. The libraries of TRB cDNA were constructed through 5' RACE using UMI labels. One entry per CDR3 protein, without DNA, is what TCRdb gives after re-calling the 5' RACE reads. The sample table includes tens of thousands of distinct CDR3 sequences. Antigen specificity for these receptors is unknown. Notes on the study in general: Researchers report that CXCR3-positive naive cells carry more hydrophobic TRB CDR3s than CXCR3-negative naive cells.

The source material was naive CXCR3+ CD8+ T cells from blood. Stated subset: CD45RO-CCR7+CD27+CD95- naive CD8+ T cells expressing CXCR3 (TNR3+). The receptors derive from a human donor in good health. Some clones in this sample may be carry-over from other donors' samples.

The rearrangement uses TRBV27 and TRBJ2-7; TCRdb outputs TRBD2, but without DNA this stays unchecked. CDR1 MNHEY and CDR2 SMNVEV come from the germline V gene (reference sequence). The length of the CDR3 is 13 residues. The CDR3 is CASSSRLAYEQYF.

The V gene is TRBV7-2, the J gene TRBJ2-7; TCRdb gives TRBD1 as the D gene, but with no DNA this cannot be confirmed. CDR1 and CDR2 from the germline V gene are SGHTA and FQGNSA. CDR3 length equals 16 residues. CDR3: CASSDLGGVSSYEQYF.

The genes are TRBV28 and TRBJ2-3; the TCRdb call, TRBD1, lacks DNA for checking. The germline gives CDR1 MDHEN, CDR2 SYDVKM. The CDR3 length is 12 residues. CDR3 region: CASTLGAGLQYF.

The genes are TRBV12-3 or TRBV12-4 and TRBJ2-7; the TCRdb D gene call, TRBD1, has no DNA to confirm it. The CDR3 consists of 15 residues. The CDR3 spells CASSRLRDGFYEQYF.

The chain combines TRBV28 with TRBJ2-5; TCRdb's D call of TRBD1 is untestable without DNA. CDR1 is MDHEN, CDR2 SYDVKM, per germline. The CDR3 has 14 amino acids. The CDR3: CASSPARGEETQYF. Full variable domain (missing parts from reference TRBV28 and TRBJ2-5): DVKVTQSSRYLVKRTGEKVFLECVQDMDHENMFWYRQDPGLGLRLIYFSYDVKMKEKGDIPEGYSVSREKKERFSLILESASTNQTSMYLCASSPARGEETQYFGPGTRLLVL.

The chain couples TRBV7-9 to TRBJ2-4; TCRdb lists TRBD1, though no DNA is available to test this call. Per germline, CDR1 SEHNR and CDR2 FQNEAQ (reference sequence). This CDR3 spans 14 amino acids. The CDR3 protein is CASEDGGARNIQYF. Filled out from reference TRBV7-9 and TRBJ2-4, the complete variable domain reads DTGVSQNPRHKITKRGQNVTFRCDPISEHNRLYWYRQTLGQGPEFLTYFQNEAQLEKSRLLSDRFSAERPKGSFSTLEIQRTEQGDSAMYLCASEDGGARNIQYFGAGTRLSVL.

The V and J genes are TRBV12-3 or TRBV12-4 and TRBJ1-1. The CDR3 is 11 amino acids. The CDR3 is CASTPNTEAFF.

This rearrangement joins TRBV14 to TRBJ2-2. Germline CDR1 reads SGHDN; CDR2 reads FVKESK. The CDR3 runs to 16 residues. CDR3 amino acids: CASSHEEVSGTGELFF.

The J gene is TRBJ1-2, the V gene TRBV29-1; as DNA is missing, the TRBD1 call by TCRdb cannot be tested. This CDR3 is 14 amino acids long. The V gene's germline CDR1 is SQVTM and CDR2 ANQGSEA. The CDR3: CSVGARVANYGYTF. Using reference TRBV29-1 and TRBJ1-2 for the parts outside the CDR3, the full variable domain is SAVISQKPSRDICQRGTSLTIQCQVDSQVTMMFWYRQQPGQSLTLIATANQGSEATYESGFVIDKFPISRPNLTFSTLTVSNMSPEDSSIYLCSVGARVANYGYTFGSGTRLTVV.

This rearrangement joins TRBV3-1 to TRBJ2-2; TCRdb lists TRBD1, though no DNA is available to test this call. The CDR3 loop spans 16 amino acids. From germline, CDR1 is LGHDT and CDR2 YNNKEL (reference sequence). CDR3 loop: CASSQVSGFDTGELFF.

J is TRBJ2-7 and V is TRBV29-1; the TRBD1 assignment by TCRdb is unverifiable without DNA. Looked up from germline, CDR1 is SQVTM and CDR2 is ANQGSEA. The CDR3 covers 15 residues. The CDR3 protein is CSARDRGTGFYEQYF.

The chain recombines TRBV4-3 with TRBJ1-4; TCRdb designates TRBD1, a call that cannot be tested without DNA. Germline values: CDR1 LGHNA, CDR2 YSLEER. This CDR3 comprises 16 residues. CDR3 sequence reads: CASSQGTTGLNEKLFF.

The chain joins TRBV20-1 to TRBJ2-5; TCRdb gives TRBD1 as the D gene, but with no DNA this cannot be confirmed. Looked up from germline, CDR1 is DFQATT and CDR2 is SNEGSKA (reference sequence). This CDR3 region has 16 residues. CDR3 loop: CSARLQGRGGWETQYF.

V is TRBV7-9 and J is TRBJ1-2. From germline, CDR1 is SEHNR and CDR2 FQNEAQ (reference sequence). CDR3 length: 13 residues. CDR3 loop: CASSLVGDKGYTF.

The chain employs TRBV29-1 and TRBJ2-1. The CDR3 length is 12 residues. Germline lookup yields CDR1 SQVTM and CDR2 ANQGSEA. This chain's CDR3 is CSGTGPYNEQFF.

This chain links TRBV11-2 with TRBJ1-6; TCRdb outputs TRBD1, but without DNA this stays unchecked. CDR1 is SGHAT, CDR2 FQNNGV, per germline. The CDR3 length is 16 residues. The CDR3 sequence: CASSFGGSSYNSPLHF.

The V gene is TRBV20-1, the J gene TRBJ2-1; TCRdb names TRBD2, which stays unverified in the absence of DNA. The CDR3 sequence is 16 residues long. CDR1 and CDR2 from the germline V gene are DFQATT and SNEGSKA (reference sequence). CDR3 sequence reads: CSASPWVAGEGNEQFF.